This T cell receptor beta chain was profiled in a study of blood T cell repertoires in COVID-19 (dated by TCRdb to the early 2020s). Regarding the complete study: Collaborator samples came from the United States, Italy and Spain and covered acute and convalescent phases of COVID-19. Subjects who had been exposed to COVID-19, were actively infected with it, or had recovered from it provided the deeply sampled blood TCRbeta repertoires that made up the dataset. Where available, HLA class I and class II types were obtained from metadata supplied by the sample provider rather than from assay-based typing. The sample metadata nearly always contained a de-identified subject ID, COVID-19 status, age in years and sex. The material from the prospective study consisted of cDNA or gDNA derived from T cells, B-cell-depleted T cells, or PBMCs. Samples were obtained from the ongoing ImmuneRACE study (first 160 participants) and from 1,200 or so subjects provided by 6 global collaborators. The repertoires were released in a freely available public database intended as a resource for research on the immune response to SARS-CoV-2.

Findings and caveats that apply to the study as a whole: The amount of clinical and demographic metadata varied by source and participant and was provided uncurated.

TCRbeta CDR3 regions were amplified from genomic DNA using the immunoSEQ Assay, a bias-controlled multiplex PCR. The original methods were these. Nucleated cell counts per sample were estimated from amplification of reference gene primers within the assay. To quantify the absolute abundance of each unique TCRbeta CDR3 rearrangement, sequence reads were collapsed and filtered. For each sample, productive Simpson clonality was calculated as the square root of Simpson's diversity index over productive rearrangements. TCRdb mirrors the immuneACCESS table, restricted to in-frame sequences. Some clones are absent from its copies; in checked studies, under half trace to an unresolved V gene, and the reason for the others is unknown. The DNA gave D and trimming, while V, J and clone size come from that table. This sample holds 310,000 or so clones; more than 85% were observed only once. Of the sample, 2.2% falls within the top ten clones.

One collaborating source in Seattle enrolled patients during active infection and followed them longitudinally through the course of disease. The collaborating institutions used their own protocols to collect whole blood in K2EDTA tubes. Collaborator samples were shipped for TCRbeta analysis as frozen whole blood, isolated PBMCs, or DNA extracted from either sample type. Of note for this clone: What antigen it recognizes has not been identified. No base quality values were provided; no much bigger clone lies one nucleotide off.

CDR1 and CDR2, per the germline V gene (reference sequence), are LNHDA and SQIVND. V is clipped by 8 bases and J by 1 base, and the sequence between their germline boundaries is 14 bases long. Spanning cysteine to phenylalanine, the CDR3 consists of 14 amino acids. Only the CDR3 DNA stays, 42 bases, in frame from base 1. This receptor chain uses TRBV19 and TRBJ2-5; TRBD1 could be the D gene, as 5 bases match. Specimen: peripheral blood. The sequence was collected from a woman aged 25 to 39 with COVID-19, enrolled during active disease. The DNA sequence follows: TGTGCCAGTGGGGCTGTGGCAGGCCAAGAGACCCAGTACTTC. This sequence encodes CASGAVAGQETQYF. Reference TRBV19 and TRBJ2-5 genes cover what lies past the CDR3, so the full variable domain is DGGITQSPKYLFRKEGQNVTLSCEQNLNHDAMYWYRQDPGQGLRLIYYSQIVNDFQKGDIAEGYSVSREKKESFPLTVTSAQKNPTAFYLCASGAVAGQETQYFGPGTRLLVL.